These T cell receptor beta chains were read from a single sample in a study of blood T cell repertoires in COVID-19. Data came from immunoSEQ multiplex PCR; TCRdb stores just in-frame clones and leaves some out. This sample has under 95,000 clones, with more than 65% found just once. Sequenced sample: peripheral blood. The receptors were gathered from a man aged 50 to 59 with acute or convalescent COVID-19. The CDR3 runs from the conserved cysteine through the conserved F or W. D genes are given only for firm matches. Clone sizes are given selectively: once, few, many, or a class where the clone is expanded.

size: NA
V: TRBV28
D: TRBD1
J: TRBJ1-2
DNA: TGTGCCAGCAGAGCCGCCAGGGACAGCTATGGCTACACCTTC
CDR3: CASRAARDSYGYTF

size: NA
V: TRBV6-1
D: NA
J: TRBJ1-5
DNA: TGTGCCAGCAGTGAAGCCCAAGCCAATCAGCCCCAGCATTTT
CDR3: CASSEAQANQPQHF

size: NA
V: TRBV6-5
D: TRBD1
J: TRBJ2-7
DNA: TGTGCCAGCAGTTTTGACAGGGGCCGGGAGCAGTACTTC
CDR3: CASSFDRGREQYF

size: NA
V: TRBV7-2
D: TRBD1
J: TRBJ1-2
DNA: TGTGCCAGCAGCTACGGGACAGGAACTCTGGAAGGCTACACCTTC
CDR3: CASSYGTGTLEGYTF

size: NA
V: TRBV7-2
D: TRBD1
J: TRBJ1-5
DNA: TGTGCCAGCAGCGCCGACAGGGATCAGCCCCAGCATTTT
CDR3: CASSADRDQPQHF

size: NA
V: TRBV19
D: TRBD1
J: TRBJ2-1
DNA: TGTGCCAGTAGTATTAGGGACAGGGGCCATGAGCAGTTCTTC
CDR3: CASSIRDRGHEQFF

size: NA
V: TRBV2
D: NA
J: TRBJ1-1
DNA: TGTGCCGGGTGGGCAGACATGAACACTGAAGCTTTCTTT
CDR3: CAGWADMNTEAFF

size: once
V: TRBV5-6
D: NA
J: TRBJ2-1
DNA: TGTGCCAGCAGCCCGGAGCCGTACAATGAGCAGTTCTTC
CDR3: CASSPEPYNEQFF

size: NA
V: TRBV5-4
D: NA
J: TRBJ1-2
DNA: TGTGCCAGCAGCAGCGACGGAATCTATGGCTACACCTTC
CDR3: CASSSDGIYGYTF

size: few
V: TRBV6-2/TRBV6-3
D: TRBD1
J: TRBJ1-3
DNA: TGTGCCAGCAGTCTTCGACAGGGGTATGGAAACACCATATATTTT
CDR3: CASSLRQGYGNTIYF

size: NA
V: TRBV18
D: NA
J: TRBJ2-7
DNA: TGTGCCAGCGCCCCACCCACGGGGGTCGACGAGCAGTACTTC
CDR3: CASAPPTGVDEQYF

size: NA
V: TRBV5-6
D: TRBD2
J: TRBJ2-7
DNA: TGTGCCAGCAGCTTGGCTCTAGCGGGAGGAGCCTACGAGCAGTACTTC
CDR3: CASSLALAGGAYEQYF

size: once
V: TRBV11-2
D: TRBD2
J: TRBJ2-3
DNA: TGTGCCAGCAGCTTCGAGGGAGGGAGCACAGATACGCAGTATTTT
CDR3: CASSFEGGSTDTQYF

size: NA
V: TRBV28
D: TRBD1
J: TRBJ1-4
DNA: TGTGCCAGCAGACGGTCACAGGGGTTGGCTGAAAAACTGTTTTTT
CDR3: CASRRSQGLAEKLFF

size: NA
V: TRBV7-6
D: NA
J: TRBJ2-1
DNA: TGTGCCAGCAGCTTACAGAATGAGCAGTTCTTC
CDR3: CASSLQNEQFF

size: NA
V: TRBV25-1
D: NA
J: TRBJ1-1
DNA: TGTGCCAGCAATTCCCGGGACTGGGACACTGAAGCTTTCTTT
CDR3: CASNSRDWDTEAFF

size: NA
V: TRBV19
D: TRBD1
J: TRBJ1-3
DNA: TGTGCCAGTAGTATGGGACAGAAGAGCTCTGGAAACACCATATATTTT
CDR3: CASSMGQKSSGNTIYF

size: NA
V: TRBV5-1
D: TRBD2
J: TRBJ2-1
DNA: TGCGCCAGCAGCTTCCCTAGCGGGTCCTACAATGAGCAGTTCTTC
CDR3: CASSFPSGSYNEQFF

size: NA
V: TRBV7-2
D: NA
J: TRBJ2-2
DNA: TGTGCCAGCAGCCCCAGGACAAGCACCGGGGAGCTGTTTTTT
CDR3: CASSPRTSTGELFF

size: NA
V: TRBV6-5
D: TRBD2
J: TRBJ2-5
DNA: TGTGCCAGCAGTTACTCTAGCGGGGTTCAAGAGACCCAGTACTTC
CDR3: CASSYSSGVQETQYF

size: NA
V: TRBV10-3
D: NA
J: TRBJ2-3
DNA: TGTGCCATCACCAAGGGGGGGCTAGCGGAAACAGATACGCAGTATTTT
CDR3: CAITKGGLAETDTQYF

size: NA
V: TRBV7-2
D: NA
J: TRBJ2-7
DNA: TGTGCCAGCAGCTCCCGGGGTAGTAAGAAATACGAGCAGTACTTC
CDR3: CASSSRGSKKYEQYF

size: once
V: TRBV19
D: TRBD1
J: TRBJ1-6
DNA: TGTGCCAGTAATCCCACAGGGGGAGTTTCACCCCTCCACTTT
CDR3: CASNPTGGVSPLHF

size: NA
V: TRBV23-1
D: NA
J: TRBJ2-3
DNA: TGCGCCAGCAGTCAATCGCGATCTACAGATACGCAGTATTTT
CDR3: CASSQSRSTDTQYF

size: NA
V: TRBV13
D: TRBD2
J: TRBJ2-5
DNA: TGTGCCAGCAGCTTCAGCGGGGCCCAGTACTTC
CDR3: CASSFSGAQYF

size: NA
V: TRBV6-5
D: NA
J: TRBJ1-5
DNA: TGTGCCAGCAGGGGGTGGGCGGGGAGCAATCAGCCCCAGCATTTT
CDR3: CASRGWAGSNQPQHF

size: NA
V: TRBV25-1
D: TRBD1
J: TRBJ2-1
DNA: TGTGCCAGCAGCCAGGGGGGACAGGGGACGGATGAGCAGTTCTTC
CDR3: CASSQGGQGTDEQFF

size: NA
V: TRBV6-5
D: TRBD1
J: TRBJ2-7
DNA: TGTGCCAGCATCCCTCGGACAGGGCCTGCCGAGCAGTACTTC
CDR3: CASIPRTGPAEQYF

size: NA
V: TRBV12-3/TRBV12-4
D: NA
J: TRBJ1-1
DNA: TGTGCCAGCAGTTATCAGGCGAACACTGAAGCTTTCTTT
CDR3: CASSYQANTEAFF

size: NA
V: TRBV12-3/TRBV12-4
D: NA
J: TRBJ1-2
DNA: TGTGCCAGCAGTTTCCGGGGGGCGAGTGGCTACACCTTC
CDR3: CASSFRGASGYTF

size: NA
V: TRBV5-1
D: TRBD1
J: TRBJ2-7
DNA: TGCGCCAGCAGCTTGGGAGCCGCAGGGGGCTGGGAGCAGTACTTC
CDR3: CASSLGAAGGWEQYF

size: NA
V: TRBV7-3
D: NA
J: TRBJ2-2
DNA: TGTGCCAGCAGCATTAATCCCGCGAACACCGGGGAGCTGTTTTTT
CDR3: CASSINPANTGELFF

size: NA
V: TRBV6-4
D: NA
J: TRBJ1-2
DNA: TGTGCCAGCAGTGACTCAGGGCAGGGTGTCGGTGGCTACACCTTC
CDR3: CASSDSGQGVGGYTF

size: NA
V: TRBV19
D: TRBD1
J: TRBJ1-1
DNA: TGTGCCAGTACCAGCGTGAGGGGGCGGTGGTCTGAAGCTTTCTTT
CDR3: CASTSVRGRWSEAFF

size: NA
V: TRBV30
D: NA
J: TRBJ1-4
DNA: TGTGCCTGGAGACAGGATGGAGTTGAAAAACTGTTTTTT
CDR3: CAWRQDGVEKLFF

size: NA
V: TRBV2
D: NA
J: TRBJ2-1
DNA: TGTGCCAGTCGACAGGAGTACAATGAGCAGTTCTTC
CDR3: CASRQEYNEQFF

size: NA
V: TRBV9
D: NA
J: TRBJ2-2
DNA: TGTGCCAGCAGCGTAGTAGGACAGAACACCGGGGAGCTGTTTTTT
CDR3: CASSVVGQNTGELFF

size: NA
V: TRBV5-1
D: NA
J: TRBJ1-4
DNA: TGCGCCAGCAGCTTCTCAAACCGGGGTGGTAGTAATGAAAAACTGTTTTTT
CDR3: CASSFSNRGGSNEKLFF

size: NA
V: TRBV12-3/TRBV12-4
D: NA
J: TRBJ2-7
DNA: TGTGCCAGTGGAAGGGGATCCTACGAGCAGTACTTC
CDR3: CASGRGSYEQYF

size: once
V: TRBV5-1
D: NA
J: TRBJ2-4
DNA: TGCGCCAGCAGCTCGCAAGACATCTTCGACCTAGCCAAAAACATTCAGTACTTC
CDR3: CASSSQDIFDLAKNIQYF

size: NA
V: TRBV5-4
D: TRBD2
J: TRBJ2-1
DNA: TGTGCCAGCAGCTTGTTAAGCGGGGGGGCTTATGAGCAGTTCTTC
CDR3: CASSLLSGGAYEQFF

size: NA
V: TRBV6-5
D: TRBD2
J: TRBJ2-7
DNA: TGTGCCAGCTTAAACCTAGCGGGATCCCCCTACGAGCAGTACTTC
CDR3: CASLNLAGSPYEQYF

size: NA
V: TRBV18
D: TRBD1
J: TRBJ1-5
DNA: TGTGCCAGCTCACCTGGGACAGGAAATCAGCCCCAGCATTTT
CDR3: CASSPGTGNQPQHF

size: NA
V: TRBV12-3/TRBV12-4
D: NA
J: TRBJ2-6
DNA: TGTGCCAGCAGTTTGTACAGGGCCAACGTCCTGACTTTC
CDR3: CASSLYRANVLTF

size: NA
V: TRBV27
D: NA
J: TRBJ2-2
DNA: TGTGCCAGCCGATGGGCCTCGACGAACACCGGGGAGCTGTTTTTT
CDR3: CASRWASTNTGELFF

size: NA
V: TRBV5-6
D: NA
J: TRBJ1-5
DNA: TGTGCCAGCAGCTTGCAGTCAGGGCGGACCCAGCATTTT
CDR3: CASSLQSGRTQHF

size: NA
V: TRBV6-6
D: NA
J: TRBJ1-5
DNA: TGTGCCAGCACTCCCCCGGGGTCTCAGCCCCAGCATTTT
CDR3: CASTPPGSQPQHF

size: NA
V: TRBV27
D: NA
J: TRBJ2-5
DNA: TGTGCCAGCAGTTTGGGACACCTACAAGAGACCCAGTACTTC
CDR3: CASSLGHLQETQYF

size: NA
V: TRBV18
D: NA
J: TRBJ2-1
DNA: TGTGCCAGCTACGACGGCTCAGGCTCGTACAATGAGCAGTTCTTC
CDR3: CASYDGSGSYNEQFF

size: few
V: TRBV3-1/TRBV3-2
D: NA
J: TRBJ2-2
DNA: TGTGCCAGCAGCACTCCAACGAACACCGGGGAGCTGTTTTTT
CDR3: CASSTPTNTGELFF

size: NA
V: TRBV9
D: NA
J: TRBJ1-5
DNA: TGTGCCAGCAGCGTAGGGGGGGGCAATCAGCCCCAGCATTTT
CDR3: CASSVGGGNQPQHF